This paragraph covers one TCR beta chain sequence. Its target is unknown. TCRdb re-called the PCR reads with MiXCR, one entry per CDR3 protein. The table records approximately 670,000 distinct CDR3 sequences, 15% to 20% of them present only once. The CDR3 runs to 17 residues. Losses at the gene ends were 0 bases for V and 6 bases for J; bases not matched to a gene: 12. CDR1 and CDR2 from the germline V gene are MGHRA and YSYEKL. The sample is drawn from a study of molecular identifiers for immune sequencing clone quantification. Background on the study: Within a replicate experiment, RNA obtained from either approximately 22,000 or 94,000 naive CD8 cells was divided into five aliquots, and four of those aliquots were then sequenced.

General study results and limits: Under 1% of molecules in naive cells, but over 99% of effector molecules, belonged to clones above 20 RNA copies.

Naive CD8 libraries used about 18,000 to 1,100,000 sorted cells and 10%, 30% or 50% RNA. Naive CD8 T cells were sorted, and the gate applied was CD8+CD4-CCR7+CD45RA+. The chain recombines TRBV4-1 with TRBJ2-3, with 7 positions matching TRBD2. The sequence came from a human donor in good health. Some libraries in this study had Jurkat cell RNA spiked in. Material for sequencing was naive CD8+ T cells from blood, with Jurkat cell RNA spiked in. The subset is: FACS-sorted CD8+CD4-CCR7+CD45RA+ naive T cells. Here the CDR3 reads CASSQEVIGRIPDTQYF. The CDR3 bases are TGCGCCAGCAGCCAAGAGGTGATCGGGAGGATCCCCGATACGCAGTATTTT.